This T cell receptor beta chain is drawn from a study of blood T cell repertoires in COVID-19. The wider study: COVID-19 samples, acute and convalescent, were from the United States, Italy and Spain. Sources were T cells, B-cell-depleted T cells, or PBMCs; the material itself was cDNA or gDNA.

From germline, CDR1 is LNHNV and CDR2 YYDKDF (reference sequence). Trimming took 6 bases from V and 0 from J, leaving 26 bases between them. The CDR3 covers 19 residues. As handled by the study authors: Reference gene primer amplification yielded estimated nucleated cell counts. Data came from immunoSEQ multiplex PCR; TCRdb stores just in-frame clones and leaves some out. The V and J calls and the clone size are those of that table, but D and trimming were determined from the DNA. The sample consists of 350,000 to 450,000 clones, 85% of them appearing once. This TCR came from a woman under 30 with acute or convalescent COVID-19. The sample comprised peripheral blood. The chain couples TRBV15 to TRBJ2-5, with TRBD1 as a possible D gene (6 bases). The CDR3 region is CATRTGRLGAKHHQETQYF. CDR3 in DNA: TGTGCCACCAGAACGGGTCGTTTGGGGGCGAAACACCACCAAGAGACCCAGTACTTC.